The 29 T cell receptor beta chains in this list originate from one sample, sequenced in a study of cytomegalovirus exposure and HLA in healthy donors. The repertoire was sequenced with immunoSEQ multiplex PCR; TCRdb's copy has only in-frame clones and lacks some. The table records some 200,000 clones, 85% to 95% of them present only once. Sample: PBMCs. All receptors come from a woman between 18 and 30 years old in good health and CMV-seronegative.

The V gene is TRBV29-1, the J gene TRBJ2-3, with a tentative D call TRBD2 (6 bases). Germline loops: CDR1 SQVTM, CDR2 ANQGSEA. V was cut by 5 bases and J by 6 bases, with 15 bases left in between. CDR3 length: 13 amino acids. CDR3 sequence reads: CSVPRGEADTQYF. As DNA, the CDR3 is TGCAGCGTTCCTCGCGGGGAGGCGGATACGCAGTATTTT.

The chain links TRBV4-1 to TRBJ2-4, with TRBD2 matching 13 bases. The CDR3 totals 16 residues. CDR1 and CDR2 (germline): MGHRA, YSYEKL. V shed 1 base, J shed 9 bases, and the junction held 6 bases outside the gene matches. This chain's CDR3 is CASSQVSGTSGIIQYF. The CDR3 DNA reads TGCGCCAGCAGCCAAGTATCCGGGACTAGCGGGATCATTCAGTACTTC.

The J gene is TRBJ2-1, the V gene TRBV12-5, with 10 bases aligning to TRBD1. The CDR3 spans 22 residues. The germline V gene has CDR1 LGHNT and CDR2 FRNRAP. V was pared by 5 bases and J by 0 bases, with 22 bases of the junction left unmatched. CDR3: CASGRERRRQGATVSSYNEQFF. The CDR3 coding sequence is TGTGCTAGTGGTCGGGAAAGAAGGCGACAGGGGGCCACAGTGAGCTCCTACAATGAGCAGTTCTTC.

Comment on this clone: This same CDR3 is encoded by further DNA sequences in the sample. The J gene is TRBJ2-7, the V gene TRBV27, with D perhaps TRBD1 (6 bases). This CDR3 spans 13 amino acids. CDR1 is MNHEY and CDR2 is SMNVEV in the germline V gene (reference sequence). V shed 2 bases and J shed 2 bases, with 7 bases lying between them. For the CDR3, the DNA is TGTGCCAGCAGTTTAACAGGGACCTACGAGCAGTACTTC. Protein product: CASSLTGTYEQYF.

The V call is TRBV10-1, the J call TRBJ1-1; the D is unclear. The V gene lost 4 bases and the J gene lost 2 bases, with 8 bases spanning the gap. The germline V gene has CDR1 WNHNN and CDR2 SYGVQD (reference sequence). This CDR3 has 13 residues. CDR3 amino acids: CASSVRGNTEAFF. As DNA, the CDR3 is TGCGCCAGCAGTGTCAGAGGAAACACTGAAGCTTTCTTT.

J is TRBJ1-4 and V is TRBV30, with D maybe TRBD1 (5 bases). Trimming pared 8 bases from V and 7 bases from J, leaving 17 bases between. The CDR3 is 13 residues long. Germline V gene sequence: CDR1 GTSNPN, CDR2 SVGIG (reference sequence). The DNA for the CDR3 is TGTGCCCAAGGGACCGGGGGACCTGAAAAACTGTTTTTT. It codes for CAQGTGGPEKLFF. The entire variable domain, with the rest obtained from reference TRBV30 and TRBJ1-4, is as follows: SQTIHQWPATLVQPVGSPLSLECTVEGTSNPNLYWYRQAAGRGLQLLFYSVGIGQISSEVPQNLSASRPQDRQFILSSKKLLLSDSGFYLCAQGTGGPEKLFFGSGTQLSVL.

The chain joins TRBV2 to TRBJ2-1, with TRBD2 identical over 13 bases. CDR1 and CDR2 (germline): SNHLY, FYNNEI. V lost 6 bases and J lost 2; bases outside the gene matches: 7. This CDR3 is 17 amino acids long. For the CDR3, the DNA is TGTGCCAGCAGGAGACTAGCGGGAGGTTTCACCTACAATGAGCAGTTCTTC. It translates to CASRRLAGGFTYNEQFF.

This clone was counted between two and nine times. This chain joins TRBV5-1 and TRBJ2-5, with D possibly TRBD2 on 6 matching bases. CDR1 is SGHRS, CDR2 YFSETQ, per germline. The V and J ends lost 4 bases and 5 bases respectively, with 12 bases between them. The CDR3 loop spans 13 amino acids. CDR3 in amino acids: CASSGGTGETQYF. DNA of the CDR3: TGCGCCAGCAGCGGGGGGACGGGGGAGACCCAGTACTTC. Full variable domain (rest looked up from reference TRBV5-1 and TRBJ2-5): KAGVTQTPRYLIKTRGQQVTLSCSPISGHRSVSWYQQTPGQGLQFLFEYFSETQRNKGNFPGRFSGRQFSNSRSEMNVSTLELGDSALYLCASSGGTGETQYFGPGTRLLVL.

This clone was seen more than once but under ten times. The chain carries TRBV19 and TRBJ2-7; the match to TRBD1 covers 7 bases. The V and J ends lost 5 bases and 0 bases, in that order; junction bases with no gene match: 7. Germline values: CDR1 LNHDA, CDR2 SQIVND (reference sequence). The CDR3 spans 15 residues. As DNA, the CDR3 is TGTGCCAGTAGTGTTCCCGGGACAGCCTCCTACGAGCAGTACTTC. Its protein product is CASSVPGTASYEQYF.

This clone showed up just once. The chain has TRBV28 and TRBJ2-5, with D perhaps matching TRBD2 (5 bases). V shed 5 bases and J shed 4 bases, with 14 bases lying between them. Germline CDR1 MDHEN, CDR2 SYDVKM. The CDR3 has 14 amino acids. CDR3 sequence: CASSAPGGGETQYF. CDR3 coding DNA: TGTGCCAGCAGTGCACCAGGAGGAGGAGAGACCCAGTACTTC. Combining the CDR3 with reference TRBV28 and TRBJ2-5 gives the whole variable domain DVKVTQSSRYLVKRTGEKVFLECVQDMDHENMFWYRQDPGLGLRLIYFSYDVKMKEKGDIPEGYSVSREKKERFSLILESASTNQTSMYLCASSAPGGGETQYFGPGTRLLVL.

CDR3 DNA: TGCGCCAGCAGTGAGTCGCGGGGTTCGGGGACTGAAGCTTTCTTT. This translates into CASSESRGSGTEAFF. V and J are TRBV10-1 and TRBJ1-1; no clear D. This CDR3 is built from 15 residues. Germline CDR1 and CDR2: WNHNN and SYGVQD (reference sequence). V lost 0 bases and J 5 bases, leaving 13 bases between the germline ends.

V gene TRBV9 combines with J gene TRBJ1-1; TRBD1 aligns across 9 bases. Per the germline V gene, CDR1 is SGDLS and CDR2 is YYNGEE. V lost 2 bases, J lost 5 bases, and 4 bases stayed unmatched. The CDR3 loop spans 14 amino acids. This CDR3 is CASSVGTGRTEAFF. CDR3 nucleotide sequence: TGTGCCAGCAGCGTGGGGACAGGGCGGACTGAAGCTTTCTTT.

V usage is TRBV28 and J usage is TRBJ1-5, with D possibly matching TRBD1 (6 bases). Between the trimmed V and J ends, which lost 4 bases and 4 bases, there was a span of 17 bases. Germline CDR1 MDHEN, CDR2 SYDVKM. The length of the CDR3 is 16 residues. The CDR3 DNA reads TGTGCCAGCAGTTCCCCCCTGGGACAACAAAATCAGCCCCAGCATTTT. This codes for CASSSPLGQQNQPQHF.

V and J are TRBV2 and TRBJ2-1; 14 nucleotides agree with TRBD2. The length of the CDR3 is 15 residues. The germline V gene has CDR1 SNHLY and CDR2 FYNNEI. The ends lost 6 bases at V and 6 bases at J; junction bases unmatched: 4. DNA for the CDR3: TGTGCCAGCAGGCTGGGACTAGCGGGAGTCAATGAGCAGTTCTTC. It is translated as CASRLGLAGVNEQFF.

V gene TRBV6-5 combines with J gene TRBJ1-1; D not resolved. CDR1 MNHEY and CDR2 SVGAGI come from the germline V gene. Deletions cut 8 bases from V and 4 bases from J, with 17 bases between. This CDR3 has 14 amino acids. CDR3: CASSERATGTEAFF. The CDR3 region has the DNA TGTGCCAGCTCGGAGAGGGCGACGGGCACTGAAGCTTTCTTT.

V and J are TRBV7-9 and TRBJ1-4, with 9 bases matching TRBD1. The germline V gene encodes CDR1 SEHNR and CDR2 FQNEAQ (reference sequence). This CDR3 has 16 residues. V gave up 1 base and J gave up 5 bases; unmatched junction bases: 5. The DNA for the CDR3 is TGTGCCAGCAGCTTAGGGACAGGGGCCGGAAATGAAAAACTGTTTTTT. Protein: CASSLGTGAGNEKLFF.

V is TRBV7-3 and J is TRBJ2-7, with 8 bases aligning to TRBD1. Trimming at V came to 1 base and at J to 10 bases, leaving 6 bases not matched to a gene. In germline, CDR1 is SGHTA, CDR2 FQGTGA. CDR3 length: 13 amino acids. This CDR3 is CASSLNPGQGQYF. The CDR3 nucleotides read TGTGCCAGCAGCTTAAACCCCGGACAGGGCCAGTACTTC.

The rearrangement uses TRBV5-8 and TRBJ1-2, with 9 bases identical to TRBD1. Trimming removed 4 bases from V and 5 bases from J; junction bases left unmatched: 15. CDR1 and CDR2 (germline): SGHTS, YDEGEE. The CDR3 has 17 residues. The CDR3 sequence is CASSPPTGTGRVYGYTF. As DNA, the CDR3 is TGTGCCAGCAGCCCCCCAACCGGGACAGGGAGAGTATATGGCTACACCTTC.

CDR3 loop: CASSKGQGVGNTIYF. The DNA of the CDR3 is TGTGCCAGCAGTAAGGGACAGGGTGTTGGAAACACCATATATTTT. This chain connects TRBV28 to TRBJ1-3; TRBD1 matches 9 bases. Trimming cost V 5 bases and J 3 bases; bases outside gene matches: 5. CDR1 and CDR2 (germline): MDHEN, SYDVKM. The CDR3 totals 15 residues.

CDR3 DNA sequence: TGTGCCAGCAGTTTATCGAGGCACGAGCAGTACTTC. This encodes CASSLSRHEQYF. The chain is built from TRBV27 and TRBJ2-7; no clear D gene. The CDR3 spans 12 residues. Germline V CDR1 and CDR2: MNHEY, SMNVEV (reference sequence). The ends were cut back, 0 bases at V and 5 bases at J, with 5 bases in the middle.

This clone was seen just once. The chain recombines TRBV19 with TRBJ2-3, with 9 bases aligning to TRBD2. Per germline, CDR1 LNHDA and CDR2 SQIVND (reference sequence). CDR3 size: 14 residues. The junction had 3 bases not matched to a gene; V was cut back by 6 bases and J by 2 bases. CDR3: CASRTSGYTDTQYF. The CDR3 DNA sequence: TGTGCCAGTAGGACTAGCGGATACACAGATACGCAGTATTTT.

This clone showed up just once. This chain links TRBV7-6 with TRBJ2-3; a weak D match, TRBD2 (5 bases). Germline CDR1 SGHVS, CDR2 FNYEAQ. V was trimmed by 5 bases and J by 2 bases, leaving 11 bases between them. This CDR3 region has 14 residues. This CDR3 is CASSQLGPTDTQYF. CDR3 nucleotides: TGTGCCAGCAGCCAACTAGGCCCCACAGATACGCAGTATTTT.

The CDR3 DNA follows: TGTGCCAGCAGCTCACATCTGACTAGCGGGGGTACAGAGACCCAGTACTTC. This sequence encodes CASSSHLTSGGTETQYF. The chain has TRBV7-2 and TRBJ2-5, with 12 bases aligning to TRBD2. The CDR3 contains 17 residues. Germline V gives CDR1 SGHTA, CDR2 FQGNSA. With V trimmed by 4 bases and J by 4 bases, 10 bases remained unmatched.

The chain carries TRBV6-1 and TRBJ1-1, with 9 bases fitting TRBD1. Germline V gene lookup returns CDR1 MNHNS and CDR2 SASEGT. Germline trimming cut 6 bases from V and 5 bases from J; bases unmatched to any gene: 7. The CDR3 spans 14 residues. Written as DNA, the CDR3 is TGTGCCAGCAGACCGGGACAGGGAGGAACTGAAGCTTTCTTT. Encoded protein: CASRPGQGGTEAFF.

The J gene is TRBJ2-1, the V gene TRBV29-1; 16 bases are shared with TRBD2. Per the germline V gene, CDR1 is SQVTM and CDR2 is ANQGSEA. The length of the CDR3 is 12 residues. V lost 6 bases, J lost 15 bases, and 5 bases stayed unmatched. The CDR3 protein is CSVGTSGRGRFF. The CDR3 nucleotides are TGCAGCGTGGGGACTAGCGGGAGGGGGCGGTTCTTC.

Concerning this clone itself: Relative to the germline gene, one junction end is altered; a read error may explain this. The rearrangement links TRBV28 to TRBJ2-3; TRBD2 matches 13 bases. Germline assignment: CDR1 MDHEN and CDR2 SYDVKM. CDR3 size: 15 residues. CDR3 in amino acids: CASLWTSGSIDTQYF. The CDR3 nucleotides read TGTGCCAGCCTCTGGACTAGCGGGAGCATAGATACGCAGTATTTT.

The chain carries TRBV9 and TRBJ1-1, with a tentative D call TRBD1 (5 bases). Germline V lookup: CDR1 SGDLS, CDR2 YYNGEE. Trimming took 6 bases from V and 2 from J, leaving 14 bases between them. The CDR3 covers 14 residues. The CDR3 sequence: CASTLGVPNTEAFF. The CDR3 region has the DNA TGTGCCAGCACTCTAGGGGTGCCAAACACTGAAGCTTTCTTT.

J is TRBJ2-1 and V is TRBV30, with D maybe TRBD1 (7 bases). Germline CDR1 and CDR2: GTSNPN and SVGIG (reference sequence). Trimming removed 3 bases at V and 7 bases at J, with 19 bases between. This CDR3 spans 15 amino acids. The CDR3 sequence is CAWRLGAGGNNEQFF. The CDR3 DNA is TGTGCCTGGAGGTTGGGGGCAGGGGGGAATAATGAGCAGTTCTTC.

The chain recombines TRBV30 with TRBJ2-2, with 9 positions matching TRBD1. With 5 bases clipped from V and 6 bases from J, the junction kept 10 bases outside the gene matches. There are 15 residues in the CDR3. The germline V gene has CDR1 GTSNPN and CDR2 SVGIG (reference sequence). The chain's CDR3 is CAWEPGQGFAGELFF. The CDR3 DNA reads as TGTGCCTGGGAACCGGGACAGGGTTTTGCCGGGGAGCTGTTTTTT.